The subject of this entry is one T cell receptor beta chain. Its binding antigen is unknown. No per-base quality is available; no much larger clone lies one base away. Trimming at the junction amounts to 8 bases on V and 1 base on J, and the germline ends lie 8 bases apart. The CDR3 contains 12 residues, cysteine and phenylalanine counted. Only CDR3 DNA is held: 36 bases, read in frame from base 1. The germline V gene encodes CDR1 MDHEN and CDR2 SYDVKM. From the second PCR step on, the TCR alpha and beta chain libraries were amplified in separate reactions. To determine each donor's CMV status, fresh PBMCs were stimulated overnight with CMV viral lysate, and IFNgamma production from CD4+ T cells was then assessed. Miltenyi beads were used first to positively select CD4 T cells, and CD8 T cells were then positively selected from the CD4-negative fraction. Cells stained for CD3, CD4, CD8, CD45RA, CD27 and a live/dead dye were sorted on a BD Aria II into four subsets by CD45RA and CD27. Blood came from three healthy volunteers, each fractionated into CD4 and CD8 T cells and then into four differentiation subsets. Approximately 130 ml of peripheral blood was drawn per donor, and PBMC were isolated by Ficoll-Paque PLUS density-gradient centrifugation. The sorted cells were lysed in RLT buffer, after which RNA was extracted using a Qiagen RNeasy kit and kept at -80 degrees C.

Library generation was performed with UMI-ligation and nested PCR. An equimolar mix of two oligonucleotides covering both TRBC1 and TRBC2 was used as the beta constant-region primer. The ligated cDNA went through four rounds of PCR with nested alpha and beta constant-region primers together with the SP2 primer. A single-stranded oligonucleotide carrying the SP2 primer and a 12-nucleotide UMI was ligated to the 3' end of the cDNA by T4 RNA ligase 1. Incubation of the ligation reaction lasted about 20-25 hours at 16 degrees C. PCR2 was usually performed as a SYBR Green qPCR and halted at a preset threshold so that over-amplification would not occur. Agencourt AMPure XP magnetic beads were used for all purifications after the first. Libraries were quantified by Qubit and checked on a TapeStation, where a main peak was expected near 650 bp. Sequencing of the pooled libraries was done on an Illumina MiSeq using v2 2x251 paired-end kits, which typically yielded roughly 0.95-2.2 million reads per sample. Each sample library was pooled at approximately 4.2 nM, and about 4.5-7.5% PhiX was included to improve cluster recognition. The study's own analysis went as follows. FASTQ reads processed by Demultiplexor were assigned V and J genes by Decombinator through tag matching that tolerated a single base-pair mismatch. Collapsinator relied on UMIs to fix sequencing errors as well as frequency errors caused by PCR heterogeneity. CDR3Translator translated TCRs and extracted CDR3s from the conserved cysteine to the FGXG phenylalanine, flagging non-productive sequences. Repertoires were subsampled to equal numbers of UMI-defined TCRs before Gini, Shannon entropy and inverse Simpson indices were calculated. Within the linear range, a power law was fitted by maximum likelihood to the distributions of clonotype abundance. Similar UMI counts, unique TCR numbers and clonal distributions were obtained with the pipeline and with MIGEC on one naive CD8 sample. In one analysis, naive TCRs that were also found in any memory subset of the same donor were excluded from the naive repertoire. The repertoires were searched for 6,000 to 9,500 CMV-associated CDR3 sequences that had been compiled from VDJdb and a published dataset. TCRdb's own reprocessing of the public reads used fastp at Q25 and MiXCR and kept productive beta chains. For every CDR3 protein sequence, its rows merge into one entry that carries the most common genes and DNA. The V and J calls shown here were made by TCRdb, not taken from the authors' results. Across this sample there are approximately 150,000 distinct CDR3 sequences, with about 20% seen only once. The ten biggest clones cover 0.5% to 0.75% of the sample.

The data stem from a study of naive and memory T cell subsets (dated by TCRdb to about 2017). At the level of the whole study: The study applied an open-source, UMI-based TCR alpha and beta sequencing pipeline to sorted naive and memory peripheral blood T cell subsets. The functional CMV T cell responses agreed completely with IgG serology results. RNA was DNase-treated and reverse transcribed with TCR constant-region primers, mostly using SuperScript III. The study at large found these results: RNA-based TCR counts may be influenced by expression changes linked to T cell activation and differentiation. Naive repertoires, especially CD8, contained a few larger clonotypes, possibly memory cells re-expressing CD45RA. In both CD4 and CD8 cells, the Gini index increased while Shannon and inverse Simpson diversity decreased from naive through CM, EM and EMRA. Each clonotype was defined as a single alpha or beta chain sequence rather than as a paired alpha/beta receptor. Once error correction was done, more than 90% of naive TCR sequences showed up just once, which made the naive abundance distributions much steeper than those of the memory subsets. A power law was followed by TCR abundance, with an exponent that differed between naive and memory subsets but was consistent across the three individuals. No ground truth was available to validate the repertoire findings for the naive and memory subsets.

The sequence was collected from a human donor in good health. Recombination connected TRBV28 to TRBJ1-1, with the identity of the D gene unclear. The material sequenced was naive CD8+ T cells from blood. What this sample's cell subset or site label stands for: naive T cells, CD45RA high CD27+. This receptor carries the CDR3 CASGRANTEAFF. The DNA sequence reads TGTGCCAGCGGGCGAGCGAACACTGAAGCTTTCTTT.